This TCR beta chain was identified during a study of CD8+ T cells in alopecia areata. Whole-study results and caveats: Scalp sample sequencing also detects resident alphabeta T cells of normal skin. For lesional scalp, especially alopecia totalis/universalis, clonality was higher than in normal scalp.

CDR1 and CDR2 (germline): SQVTM, ANQGSEA. The ends were cut back, 3 bases at V and 5 bases at J, with 14 bases in the middle. CDR3 length: 14 residues. On this clone itself: Its target is unknown.

As for treatment: oral pan-JAK inhibitor, 5-10 mg twice daily. RNA extraction was followed by reverse transcription into cDNA, which acted as the sequencing template. Sequencing used immunoSEQ multiplex PCR; TCRdb keeps in-frame clones, though not all of them. This repertoire shows about 140,000 clones, around 50% found once; its top ten account for roughly 15%. The sequence derives from a human donor with alopecia areata. The chain couples TRBV29-1 to TRBJ2-1; D may be TRBD2 (6 bases). Specimen: CD8+ T cells sorted from blood, collected at week 4, from a patient treated with tofacitinib. This CDR3 is CSVEVLAEDNEQFF. The CDR3 DNA is TGCAGCGTTGAGGTGTTAGCGGAGGACAATGAGCAGTTCTTC.